A selection of T cell receptor beta chains follows, all from one sample in a study of T cell repertoires in cytomegalovirus infection. TCRdb reprocessed the reads via MiXCR and lists one record per CDR3 protein. In the table there are roughly 310,000 distinct CDR3 sequences, about 27% of which are singletons. These receptors lack a known antigen. Sequenced here: cultured PBMCs, sampled from culture after CMV antigen stimulation. The receptors originated from a human donor in good health (CMV status not recorded). Some clones in this sample may be carry-over from other donors' samples. Each CDR3 is given with its conserved first and last residue. The D gene is left open where the match is weak. Part of the rows lack a size; the others show once, few, many or a class for expanded clones.

TRBD1	TRBV7-8	few	TRBJ1-1	TGTGCCAGCAGCCTGGGACAGAGGACTGAAGCTTTCTTT	CASSLGQRTEAFF
TRBD1	TRBV6-5	.	TRBJ1-1	TGTGCCAGCAATCGAGGGGGACAGGGGACAGCTTTCTTT	CASNRGGQGTAFF
TRBD2	TRBV10-3	few	TRBJ2-1	TGTGCCATCAGTGTTGGTAGCGGGAGGGTTGAGCAGTTCTTC	CAISVGSGRVEQFF
.	TRBV12-3/TRBV12-4	.	TRBJ1-1	TGTGCCAGCAGTTTGGTACCTAGGACTGAAGCTTTCTTT	CASSLVPRTEAFF
.	TRBV2	.	TRBJ2-1	TGTGCCAGCAGTGAAATACCCGACTCTTCGAACTTCGATGAGCAGTTCTTC	CASSEIPDSSNFDEQFF
.	TRBV6-6	.	TRBJ1-5	TGTGCCAGCAGTTACTCGGGGGGTCAGGCGGGACAGCCCCAGCATTTT	CASSYSGGQAGQPQHF
TRBD1	TRBV12-3/TRBV12-4	few	TRBJ2-7	TGTGCCAGCAGCTCCTCCGGGACAGGGGGCCGCGAGCAGTACTTC	CASSSSGTGGREQYF
.	TRBV7-6	.	TRBJ1-3	TGTGCCAGCAGCCCCCAAAGGGCTGGAAACACCATATATTTT	CASSPQRAGNTIYF
.	TRBV10-1	few	TRBJ1-5	TGCGCCAGCAGAAATGGAAATATTTTGACAGACTCTTATAGCAATCAGCCCCAGCATTTT	CASRNGNILTDSYSNQPQHF
.	TRBV27	.	TRBJ1-2	TGTGCCAGCAGTCCAAGCCCGGGCGGGGTAGCTAACTATGGCTACACCTTC	CASSPSPGGVANYGYTF
TRBD1	TRBV5-1	.	TRBJ2-5	TGCGCCAGCAGCTTGGAGATGGGACAGCTAGGGGAGACCCAGTACTTC	CASSLEMGQLGETQYF
.	TRBV7-9	few	TRBJ2-3	TGTGCCAGCAGCCACCCGTCGACAGCGCACCTGAGGGGGACCACAGATACGCAGTATTTT	CASSHPSTAHLRGTTDTQYF
.	TRBV20-1	.	TRBJ1-1	TGCAGTGCTAGAGATGGGACGGTGAACACTGAAGCTTTCTTT	CSARDGTVNTEAFF
TRBD1	TRBV20-1	.	TRBJ2-7	TGCAGTGCTAGAGGTCGGACAGGGGCCTACGAGCAGTACTTC	CSARGRTGAYEQYF
.	TRBV7-9	few	TRBJ2-5	TGTGCCAGCAGCCCCTGGGACGGTTCGGAGACCCAGTACTTC	CASSPWDGSETQYF
.	TRBV7-9	.	TRBJ2-7	TGTGCCAGCAGCCAAAGCGGTCACTGGCCCTACGAGCAGTACTTC	CASSQSGHWPYEQYF
TRBD1	TRBV27	.	TRBJ1-2	TGTGCCAGCTCCGTACAGGGGGCGAACTATGGCTACACCTTC	CASSVQGANYGYTF
TRBD1	TRBV28	.	TRBJ2-5	TGTGCCAGCAGTTCCCCTAGGACAGGGGGATATGAGACCCAGTACTTC	CASSSPRTGGYETQYF
TRBD2	TRBV7-6	few	TRBJ2-7	TGTGCCAGCAGCCCGCCGGGGGGACTAGCGGGGGGCGAGCAGTACTTC	CASSPPGGLAGGEQYF
TRBD1	TRBV10-3	.	TRBJ1-1	TGTGCCATCAGTGAGCCACAACAGGGGGAGAACACTGAAGCTTTCTTT	CAISEPQQGENTEAFF
TRBD1	TRBV7-2	once	TRBJ1-5	TGTGCCAGTGCGAGGGGGCAGGGTCAGCCCCAGCATTTT	CASARGQGQPQHF
.	TRBV12-3/TRBV12-4	few	TRBJ2-2	TGTGCCAGCACCGCGACAACGAACACCGGGGAGCTGTTTTTT	CASTATTNTGELFF
.	TRBV9	.	TRBJ1-1	TGTGCCAGCAGCGGACCCGGGACCGAGGACACTGAAGCTTTCTTT	CASSGPGTEDTEAFF
.	TRBV10-3	few	TRBJ1-3	TGTGCCATCAGTTTGACGGTGAGCTCTGGAAACACCATATATTTT	CAISLTVSSGNTIYF
.	TRBV4-1	.	TRBJ2-1	TGCGCCAGCAGCCAAAGGCCGGGAGAAAACAATGAGCAGTTCTTC	CASSQRPGENNEQFF
.	TRBV20-1	few	TRBJ2-3	TGCAGTGCTAGTTGGACCACAGATACGCAGTATTTT	CSASWTTDTQYF
TRBD1	TRBV27	few	TRBJ1-2	TGTGCCAGCAGTTCAGGGGACAGGGGGCTAAGTGGCTACACCTTC	CASSSGDRGLSGYTF
.	TRBV2	.	TRBJ1-6	TGTGCCAGCACCCTGACAAGATCAAATTCACCCCTCCACTTT	CASTLTRSNSPLHF
TRBD1	TRBV27	.	TRBJ2-7	TGTGCCAGCAGTTTTAGGCGAGGGACAGATCCCTACGAGCAGTACTTC	CASSFRRGTDPYEQYF
TRBD2	TRBV28	.	TRBJ2-3	TGTGCCAGCAGTTCAAGCGGGAGCGTGGGAGATACGCAGTATTTT	CASSSSGSVGDTQYF
.	TRBV9	.	TRBJ2-5	TGTGCCAGCAGCCAATCCCGGTTAGGGAGACAAGAGACCCAGTACTTC	CASSQSRLGRQETQYF
.	TRBV6-2/TRBV6-3	.	TRBJ2-7	TGTGCCAGCAGAGCAGACCGATCGGGTCCCTACGAGCAGTACTTC	CASRADRSGPYEQYF
.	TRBV7-6	.	TRBJ1-5	TGTGCCAGCAGCTTAGGGGTGGGGGTACGGCAGCCCCAGCATTTT	CASSLGVGVRQPQHF
.	TRBV19	.	TRBJ1-5	TGTGCCAGTAGTCCCCAGGGGTATCAGCCCCAGCATTTT	CASSPQGYQPQHF
.	TRBV19	.	TRBJ2-5	TGTGCCAGTAGTAAGAGCGGGCAAGAGACCCAGTACTTC	CASSKSGQETQYF
TRBD2	TRBV20-1	few	TRBJ2-3	TGCAGTGCTAGAGATCCCAGCGGGAGTACAGATACGCAGTATTTT	CSARDPSGSTDTQYF
TRBD1	TRBV2	.	TRBJ1-1	TGTGCCAGCAGGACGACAGGGGACACTGAAGCTTTCTTT	CASRTTGDTEAFF
.	TRBV6-1	many	TRBJ1-5	TGTGCCAGCAGTGCTAGGGTGGGCAATCAGCCCCAGCATTTT	CASSARVGNQPQHF
TRBD2	TRBV7-3	.	TRBJ2-1	TGTGCCAGCAGCCCGACTAGCTCTCCCTACAATGAGCAGTTCTTC	CASSPTSSPYNEQFF
.	TRBV7-8	.	TRBJ1-1	TGTGCCAGCAGCTCCTCAATCCGGGACATGAACACTGAAGCTTTCTTT	CASSSSIRDMNTEAFF
.	TRBV6-6	.	TRBJ2-5	TGTGCCAGCACTCCCCCCGGAGGATGGGAGACCCAGTACTTC	CASTPPGGWETQYF
TRBD2	TRBV7-3	many	TRBJ2-3	TGTGCCAGCAGCAAAGGGACTAGCGGAAGCACAGATACGCAGTATTTT	CASSKGTSGSTDTQYF
.	TRBV12-3/TRBV12-4	many	TRBJ1-2	TGTGCCAGCAGTTTCCGGGGAACCTATGGCTACACCTTC	CASSFRGTYGYTF
TRBD1	TRBV12-3/TRBV12-4	few	TRBJ1-2	TGTGCCAGCAGTCCTCCGGGACAGGGGATCTATGGCTACACCTTC	CASSPPGQGIYGYTF
TRBD1	TRBV20-1	.	TRBJ1-4	TGCAGTGCGAGAAGGGTTAGGACAGGGGGCGAAAAACTGTTTTTT	CSARRVRTGGEKLFF
.	TRBV28	.	TRBJ2-3	TGTGCCAGCAGTTTTCCAGGCACCACAGATACGCAGTATTTT	CASSFPGTTDTQYF
TRBD2	TRBV11-2	.	TRBJ2-1	TGTGCCAGCAGCCCGAGCGGGGGGAGGGGATTTGAGCAGTTCTTC	CASSPSGGRGFEQFF
TRBD2	TRBV29-1	few	TRBJ2-5	TGCAGCGGTGGGGGGAGGGGCTTAGAGACCCAGTACTTC	CSGGGRGLETQYF
TRBD1	TRBV7-9	.	TRBJ2-7	TGTGCCAGCAGCCCCCGGGGACAGGGAACCGAGCAGTACTTC	CASSPRGQGTEQYF
TRBD1	TRBV12-5	few	TRBJ1-1	TGTGCTAGTGCCCAGGGGGGGGGCAGGACTGAAGCTTTCTTT	CASAQGGGRTEAFF
.	TRBV29-1	.	TRBJ2-3	TGCAGCGTTGGACTAGATCGGGGCACAGATACGCAGTATTTT	CSVGLDRGTDTQYF
TRBD2	TRBV4-2	many	TRBJ2-1	TGTGCCAGCAGCGCCTGGACTAGCGGAATGACACATGAGCAGTTCTTC	CASSAWTSGMTHEQFF
TRBD2	TRBV7-9	.	TRBJ2-1	TGTGCCAGCAGCGACACCGGGACTAGCGGGAGGGCTGAGCAGTTCTTC	CASSDTGTSGRAEQFF
.	TRBV5-1	.	TRBJ2-3	TGCGCCAGCAGCTTGGACAGTGGGCCAGATACGCAGTATTTT	CASSLDSGPDTQYF
TRBD2	TRBV11-2	many	TRBJ2-1	TGTGCCAGCAGCTTAAAAACTAGCGGGAGGGCCGATGATGAGCAGTTCTTC	CASSLKTSGRADDEQFF